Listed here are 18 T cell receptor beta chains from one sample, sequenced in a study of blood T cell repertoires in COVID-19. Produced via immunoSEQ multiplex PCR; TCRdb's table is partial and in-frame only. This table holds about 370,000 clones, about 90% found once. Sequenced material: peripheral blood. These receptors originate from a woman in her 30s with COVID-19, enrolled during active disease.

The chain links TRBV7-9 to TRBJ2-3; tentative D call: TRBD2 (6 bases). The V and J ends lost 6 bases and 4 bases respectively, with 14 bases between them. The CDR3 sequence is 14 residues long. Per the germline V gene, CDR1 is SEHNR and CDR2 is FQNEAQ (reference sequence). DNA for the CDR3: TGTGCCAGCAGAGGGGACTCTACAGCAGATACGCAGTATTTT. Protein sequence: CASRGDSTADTQYF.

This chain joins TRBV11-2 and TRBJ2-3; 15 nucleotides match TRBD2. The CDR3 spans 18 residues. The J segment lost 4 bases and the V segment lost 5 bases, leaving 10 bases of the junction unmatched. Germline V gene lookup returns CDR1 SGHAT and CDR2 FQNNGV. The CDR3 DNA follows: TGTGCCAGCAGCCCAGGACTAGCGGGAGGGTTTCTTGCAGATACGCAGTATTTT. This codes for CASSPGLAGGFLADTQYF.

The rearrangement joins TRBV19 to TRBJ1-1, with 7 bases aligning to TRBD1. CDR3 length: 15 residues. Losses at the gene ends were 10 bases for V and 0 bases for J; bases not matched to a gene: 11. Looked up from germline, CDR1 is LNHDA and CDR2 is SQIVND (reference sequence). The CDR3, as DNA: TGTGCCACCCGACAGGGTGGGGGCCTGAACACTGAAGCTTTCTTT. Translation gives CATRQGGGLNTEAFF.

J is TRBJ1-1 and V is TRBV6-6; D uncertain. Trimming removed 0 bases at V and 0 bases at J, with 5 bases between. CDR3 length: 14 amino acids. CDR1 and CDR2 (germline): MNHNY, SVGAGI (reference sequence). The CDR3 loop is CASSYSRLNTEAFF. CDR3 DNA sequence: TGTGCCAGCAGTTACTCGAGGCTGAACACTGAAGCTTTCTTT.

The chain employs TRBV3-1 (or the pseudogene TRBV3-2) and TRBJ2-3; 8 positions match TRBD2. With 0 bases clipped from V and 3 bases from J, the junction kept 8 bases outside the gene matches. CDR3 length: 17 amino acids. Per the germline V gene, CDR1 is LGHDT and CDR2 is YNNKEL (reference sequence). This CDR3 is CASSQERVAGLTDTQYF. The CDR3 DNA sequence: TGTGCCAGCAGCCAAGAGAGGGTAGCGGGATTAACAGATACGCAGTATTTT.

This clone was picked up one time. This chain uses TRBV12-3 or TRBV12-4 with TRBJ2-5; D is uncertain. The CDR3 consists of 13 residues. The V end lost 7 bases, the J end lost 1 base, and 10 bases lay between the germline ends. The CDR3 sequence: CASTAQTQETQYF. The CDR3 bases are TGTGCCAGCACTGCACAAACCCAAGAGACCCAGTACTTC.

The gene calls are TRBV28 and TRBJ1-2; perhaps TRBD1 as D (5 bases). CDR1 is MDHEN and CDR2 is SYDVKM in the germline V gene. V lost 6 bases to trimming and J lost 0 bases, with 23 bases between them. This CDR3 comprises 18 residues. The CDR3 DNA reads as TGTGCCAGCAGGGCCCTTGGCAGGGAGGCCCTAGCTAACTATGGCTACACCTTC. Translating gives CASRALGREALANYGYTF.

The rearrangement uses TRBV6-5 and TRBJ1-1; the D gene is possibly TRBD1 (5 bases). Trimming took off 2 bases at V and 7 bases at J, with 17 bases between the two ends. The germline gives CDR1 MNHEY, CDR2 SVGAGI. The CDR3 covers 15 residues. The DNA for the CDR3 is TGTGCCAGCAGTTACAAATGGGAGGGCGGACATGAAGCTTTCTTT. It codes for CASSYKWEGGHEAFF.

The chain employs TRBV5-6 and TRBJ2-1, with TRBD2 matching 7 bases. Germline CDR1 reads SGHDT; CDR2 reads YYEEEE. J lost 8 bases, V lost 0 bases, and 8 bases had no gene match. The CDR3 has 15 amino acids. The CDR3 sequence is CASSLVLALEDEQFF. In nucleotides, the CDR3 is TGTGCCAGCAGCTTGGTACTAGCGCTAGAAGATGAGCAGTTCTTC.

The CDR3 spells CASSYNRGARGKETQYF. The CDR3 coding sequence is TGTGCCAGCAGTTACAACAGGGGCGCTAGGGGAAAAGAGACCCAGTACTTC. The chain joins TRBV27 to TRBJ2-5; 7 bases align to TRBD1. CDR1 and CDR2 from the germline V gene are MNHEY and SMNVEV (reference sequence). This CDR3 has 17 amino acids. V lost 4 bases, J lost 3 bases, and 14 bases stayed unmatched.

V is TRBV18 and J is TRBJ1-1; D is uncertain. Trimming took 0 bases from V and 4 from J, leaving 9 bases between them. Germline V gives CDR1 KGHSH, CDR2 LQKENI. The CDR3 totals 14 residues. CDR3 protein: CASSPPEGITEAFF. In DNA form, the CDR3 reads TGTGCCAGCTCACCACCGGAGGGAATCACTGAAGCTTTCTTT.

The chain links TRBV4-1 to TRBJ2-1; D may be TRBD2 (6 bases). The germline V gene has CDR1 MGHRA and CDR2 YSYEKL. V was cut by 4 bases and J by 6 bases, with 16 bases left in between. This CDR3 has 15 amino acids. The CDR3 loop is CASSLPLGGVNEQFF. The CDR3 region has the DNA TGCGCCAGCAGCCTCCCACTGGGGGGTGTCAATGAGCAGTTCTTC.

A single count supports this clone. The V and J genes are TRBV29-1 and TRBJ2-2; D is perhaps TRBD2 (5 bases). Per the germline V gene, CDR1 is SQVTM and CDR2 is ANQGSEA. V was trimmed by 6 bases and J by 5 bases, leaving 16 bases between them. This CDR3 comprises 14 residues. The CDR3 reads CSVLGGVYTGELFF. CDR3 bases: TGCAGCGTCCTCGGAGGCGTGTATACCGGGGAGCTGTTTTTT.

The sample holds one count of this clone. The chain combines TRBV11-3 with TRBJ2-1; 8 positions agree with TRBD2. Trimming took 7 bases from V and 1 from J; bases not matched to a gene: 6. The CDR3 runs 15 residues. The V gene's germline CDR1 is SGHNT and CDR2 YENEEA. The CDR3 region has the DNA TGTGCCAGCACCCGCGGGACTAGTTCCTACAATGAGCAGTTCTTC. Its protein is CASTRGTSSYNEQFF.

DNA for the CDR3: TGCGCCAGCAGCCAAGATTCGGGAGCGGGGGGTCCCCCCTACGAGCAGTACTTC. This sequence encodes CASSQDSGAGGPPYEQYF. J is TRBJ2-7 and V is TRBV4-3; 9 bases align to TRBD2. Germline CDR1 reads LGHNA; CDR2 reads YSLEER. V gave up 0 bases and J gave up 2 bases; unmatched junction bases: 11. This CDR3 region has 18 residues.

The CDR3 DNA is TGTGCCATCAGTGAGTCGCTACAGGGAAGTCCCCGGGAGCTGTTTTTT. Its protein is CAISESLQGSPRELFF. The rearrangement links TRBV10-3 to TRBJ2-2; D may be TRBD1 (6 bases). This CDR3 has 16 residues. Germline CDR1 is ENHRY and CDR2 is SYGVKD. V shed 0 bases and J shed 9 bases, with 17 bases lying between them.

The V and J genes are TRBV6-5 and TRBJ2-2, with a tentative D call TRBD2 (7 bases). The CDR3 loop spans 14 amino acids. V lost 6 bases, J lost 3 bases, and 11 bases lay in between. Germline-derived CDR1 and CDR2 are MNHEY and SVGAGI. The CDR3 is CASRRGGDTGELFF. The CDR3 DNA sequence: TGTGCCAGCAGGAGGGGGGGGGACACCGGGGAGCTGTTTTTT.

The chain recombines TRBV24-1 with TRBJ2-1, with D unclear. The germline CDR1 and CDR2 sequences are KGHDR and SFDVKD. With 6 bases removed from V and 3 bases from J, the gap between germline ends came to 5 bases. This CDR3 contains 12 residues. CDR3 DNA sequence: TGTGCCACCAGTCCTAGCTACAATGAGCAGTTCTTC. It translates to CATSPSYNEQFF.